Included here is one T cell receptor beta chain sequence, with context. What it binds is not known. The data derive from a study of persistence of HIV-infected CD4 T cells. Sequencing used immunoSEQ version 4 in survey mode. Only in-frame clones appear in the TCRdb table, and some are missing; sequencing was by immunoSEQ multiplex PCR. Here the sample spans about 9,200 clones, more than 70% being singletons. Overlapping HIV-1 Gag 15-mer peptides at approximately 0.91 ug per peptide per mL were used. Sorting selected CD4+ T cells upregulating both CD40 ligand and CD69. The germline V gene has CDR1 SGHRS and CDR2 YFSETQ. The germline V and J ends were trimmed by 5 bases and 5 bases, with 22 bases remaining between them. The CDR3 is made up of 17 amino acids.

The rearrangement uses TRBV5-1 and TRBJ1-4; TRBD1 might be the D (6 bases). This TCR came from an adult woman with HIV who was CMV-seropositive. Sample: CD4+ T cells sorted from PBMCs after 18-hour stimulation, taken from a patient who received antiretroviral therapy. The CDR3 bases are TGCGCCAGCAGTCTTCGACCCCTAGGGGGAACGAATGAAAAACTGTTTTTT. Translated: CASSLRPLGGTNEKLFF.